Below are 31 T cell receptor beta chains sequenced from a single sample in a study of blood T cell repertoires in COVID-19. Profiling relied on immunoSEQ multiplex PCR, and the TCRdb table lists in-frame clones only, not all of them. The sample carries 200,000 to 300,000 clones, approximately 90% recorded once. The sequenced sample was peripheral blood. The receptors stem from a woman aged 40 to 49 with acute or convalescent COVID-19.

The V call is TRBV3-1 (or the pseudogene TRBV3-2), the J call TRBJ2-3; 12 bases align to TRBD2. This CDR3 has 15 amino acids. V was pared by 4 bases and J by 6 bases, with 5 bases of the junction left unmatched. CDR1 is LGHDT and CDR2 is YNNKEL in the germline V gene (reference sequence). This chain's CDR3 is CASSRPSGGADTQYF. The DNA of the CDR3 is TGTGCCAGCAGCCGCCCTAGCGGGGGGGCGGATACGCAGTATTTT.

The V call is TRBV5-1, the J call TRBJ1-1; D remains ambiguous. Germline V gene data show CDR1 as SGHRS and CDR2 as YFSETQ. V shed 7 bases and J shed 1 base, with 8 bases lying between them. CDR3 length equals 12 residues. CDR3 region: CASGRGNTEAFF. The CDR3 DNA sequence: TGCGCCAGCGGACGGGGGAACACTGAAGCTTTCTTT.

This clone has just one count. The genes are TRBV6-5 and TRBJ1-5; unclear D gene. The CDR3 has 15 amino acids. Trimming shortened V by 6 bases and J by 2 bases, and 14 bases separated the two germline ends. The germline V gene has CDR1 MNHEY and CDR2 SVGAGI. The CDR3 is CASRMGGSGNQPQHF. In nucleotides, the CDR3 is TGTGCCAGCAGGATGGGAGGGAGTGGCAATCAGCCCCAGCATTTT.

This clone was seen only once. This chain joins TRBV4-1 and TRBJ1-6; 10 positions agree with TRBD1. Unmatched junction bases numbered 9, after V lost 1 base and J lost 9 bases. The CDR3 has 17 residues. Germline V gene data show CDR1 as MGHRA and CDR2 as YSYEKL. CDR3 region: CASSQAPGQGIGSPLHF. CDR3 bases: TGCGCCAGCAGCCAAGCCCCGGGACAGGGGATCGGTTCACCCCTCCACTTT.

This chain links TRBV5-4 with TRBJ2-1; TRBD2 might be the D (6 bases). Germline loops: CDR1 SGHNT, CDR2 YYREEE (reference sequence). The CDR3 has 17 amino acids. Trimming cost V 0 bases and J 5 bases, with 18 bases left between them. In nucleotides, the CDR3 is TGTGCCAGCAGCTTGGCCGGTCGGGGGTGGGGGAACAATGAGCAGTTCTTC. This gives the protein CASSLAGRGWGNNEQFF.

The rearrangement uses TRBV27 and TRBJ2-1; TRBD2 matches at 9 bases. Germline V gene sequence: CDR1 MNHEY, CDR2 SMNVEV (reference sequence). The CDR3 extends over 16 amino acids. Unmatched junction bases numbered 7, after V lost 5 bases and J lost 2 bases. CDR3 protein: CASSLSGGLPYNEQFF. Here the CDR3 DNA reads TGTGCCAGCAGTCTTAGCGGGGGTTTACCCTACAATGAGCAGTTCTTC.

V usage is TRBV6-2 or TRBV6-3 and J usage is TRBJ1-1, with TRBD1 matching over 10 bases. Germline V gene sequence: CDR1 MNHEY, CDR2 SVGEGT. With 6 bases clipped from V and 4 bases from J, the junction kept 29 bases outside the gene matches. The CDR3 totals 22 residues. As DNA, the CDR3 is TGTGCCAGCAGCCCAGTAAAAAGCCGGGACAGGGGCCTCATGGTTGGGGGCACTGAAGCTTTCTTT. This translates into CASSPVKSRDRGLMVGGTEAFF.

V usage is TRBV11-2 and J usage is TRBJ2-7, with 8 bases fitting TRBD2. The CDR3 runs to 15 residues. The V and J ends lost 4 bases and 2 bases, in that order; junction bases with no gene match: 7. Looked up from germline, CDR1 is SGHAT and CDR2 is FQNNGV. CDR3 bases: TGTGCCAGCAGCTCCGGGGGGGGGAGCGCCTACGAGCAGTACGTC. This translates into CASSSGGGSAYEQYV.

DNA for the CDR3: TGTGCCAGCAGCTTCGCGGGGACCCAGAACACCGGGGAGCTGTTTTTT. Its protein product is CASSFAGTQNTGELFF. The chain is built from TRBV11-2 and TRBJ2-2; D is possibly TRBD2 (6 bases). Trimming removed 3 bases at V and 1 base at J, with 12 bases between. This CDR3 spans 16 amino acids. CDR1 is SGHAT, CDR2 FQNNGV, per germline.

CDR3 bases: TGTGCCATCAGCTCGACAGGGCTCGACGAGCAGTACGTC. It codes for CAISSTGLDEQYV. The rearrangement joins TRBV10-3 to TRBJ2-7; 7 bases align to TRBD1. The germline gives CDR1 ENHRY, CDR2 SYGVKD. The CDR3 is 13 residues long. The junction had 7 bases not matched to a gene; V was cut back by 6 bases and J by 5 bases.

The chain has TRBV5-1 and TRBJ1-2; D not resolved. V was shortened by 4 bases and J by 6 bases, with 13 bases between the two germline ends. Germline CDR1 is SGHRS and CDR2 is YFSETQ. This CDR3 is 13 amino acids long. The CDR3 protein is CASSPTFTDGYTF. The CDR3 nucleotides read TGCGCCAGCAGCCCCACCTTTACGGATGGCTACACCTTC.

Here the CDR3 DNA reads TGCGCCAGCAGCCAGGCGCGGGGACAGGGGACTGAAGCTTTCTTT. It codes for CASSQARGQGTEAFF. The chain couples TRBV4-1 to TRBJ1-1; 10 positions match TRBD1. The CDR3 loop spans 15 amino acids. Germline CDR1 reads MGHRA; CDR2 reads YSYEKL. Trimming removed 3 bases from V and 5 bases from J; junction bases left unmatched: 6.

The genes are TRBV6-4 and TRBJ2-5, with D unresolved. Looked up from germline, CDR1 is MRHNA and CDR2 is SNTAGT. The CDR3 spans 13 residues. The V and J ends lost 3 bases and 5 bases respectively, with 10 bases between them. The CDR3 is CASSETLRETQYF. CDR3 sequence (DNA): TGTGCCAGCAGTGAAACTTTGAGGGAGACCCAGTACTTC.

The chain joins TRBV6-5 to TRBJ2-5; D is uncertain. Germline V gives CDR1 MNHEY, CDR2 SVGAGI. The CDR3 extends over 10 amino acids. Trimming pared 8 bases from V and 5 bases from J, leaving 6 bases between. The CDR3 DNA sequence: TGTGCCAGCTTCAGTGAGACCCAGTACTTC. Translating gives CASFSETQYF.

The chain employs TRBV19 and TRBJ2-2; D unclear. This CDR3 has 15 amino acids. Per germline, CDR1 LNHDA and CDR2 SQIVND (reference sequence). With 6 bases removed from V and 2 bases from J, the gap between germline ends came to 13 bases. In DNA, the CDR3 is TGTGCCAGTAGCCTACAGTGGTCCAACACCGGGGAGCTGTTTTTT. Its translation is CASSLQWSNTGELFF.

J is TRBJ1-1 and V is TRBV5-1; 8 bases align to TRBD1. The CDR3 is 17 residues long. Unmatched junction bases numbered 10, after V lost 0 bases and J lost 3 bases. Germline values: CDR1 SGHRS, CDR2 YFSETQ. Here the CDR3 DNA reads TGCGCCAGCAGCTTGGGAGGGACAGGTTGGGGGGACACTGAAGCTTTCTTT. Translating it yields CASSLGGTGWGDTEAFF.

The gene calls are TRBV7-2 and TRBJ2-2; TRBD2 might be the D (6 bases). Germline V CDR1 and CDR2: SGHTA, FQGNSA. The CDR3 runs to 15 residues. V lost 6 bases, J lost 4 bases, and 15 bases lay in between. CDR3 amino acids: CASSDSGGATGELFF. The CDR3 nucleotides are TGTGCCAGCAGTGACAGCGGAGGGGCCACCGGGGAGCTGTTTTTT.

The V gene is TRBV5-1, the J gene TRBJ2-4, with 9 bases that match TRBD1. This CDR3 is 14 amino acids long. J was trimmed by 6 bases and V by 0 bases; bases with no gene match: 1. Germline V gene sequence: CDR1 SGHRS, CDR2 YFSETQ. In DNA, the CDR3 is TGCGCCAGCAGCTTGGTACAGGGGGCAAACATTCAGTACTTC. It yields the protein CASSLVQGANIQYF.

This clone appeared once. The V call is TRBV6-5, the J call TRBJ2-7; TRBD1 is a possible D gene (6 bases). With 0 bases removed from V and 4 bases from J, the gap between germline ends came to 13 bases. This CDR3 contains 15 residues. The germline V gene encodes CDR1 MNHEY and CDR2 SVGAGI. For the CDR3, the DNA is TGTGCCAGCAGTTACTCGTCGCAGGGGCCTTACGAGCAGTACGTC. Its translation: CASSYSSQGPYEQYV.

The V call is TRBV7-9, the J call TRBJ2-4; the D is unclear. The ends were cut back, 5 bases at V and 10 bases at J, with 12 bases in the middle. CDR1 is SEHNR and CDR2 is FQNEAQ in the germline V gene (reference sequence). The CDR3 runs to 12 residues. CDR3 region: CASSPTMRIQYF. Here the CDR3 DNA reads TGTGCCAGCAGCCCTACAATGCGGATTCAGTACTTC.

The rearrangement uses TRBV11-2 and TRBJ1-1; D uncertain. V lost 5 bases, J lost 0 bases, and 13 bases lay in between. The CDR3 contains 15 residues. Germline values: CDR1 SGHAT, CDR2 FQNNGV. The CDR3 coding sequence is TGTGCCAGCAGCCCGAGAAAGATTCTGAACACTGAAGCTTTCTTT. Translation: CASSPRKILNTEAFF.

The chain couples TRBV10-1 to TRBJ1-1; TRBD1 is a possible D gene (6 bases). The V and J ends lost 0 bases and 1 base respectively, with 9 bases between them. The CDR3 spans 15 residues. CDR1 and CDR2 from the germline V gene are WNHNN and SYGVQD (reference sequence). The CDR3 region has the DNA TGCGCCAGCAGTGAGTCCGGGACACAGAACACTGAAGCTTTCTTT. Residues: CASSESGTQNTEAFF.

The rearrangement joins TRBV5-1 to TRBJ2-7, with 8 bases identical to TRBD2. The V gene's germline CDR1 is SGHRS and CDR2 YFSETQ. The CDR3 has 16 amino acids. V was pared by 0 bases and J by 2 bases, with 7 bases of the junction left unmatched. CDR3 bases: TGCGCCAGCAGCTTGGCCGCGGGGGGCGCTACCTACGAGCAGTACGTC. Protein product: CASSLAAGGATYEQYV.

The chain is built from TRBV7-2 and TRBJ2-5, with 8 bases lining up with TRBD2. V lost 4 bases, J lost 5 bases, and 9 bases stayed unmatched. Germline CDR1 and CDR2: SGHTA and FQGNSA. The CDR3 has 15 residues. The CDR3 sequence is CASSSQTSAGETQYF. CDR3 DNA: TGTGCCAGCAGCTCGCAGACTAGCGCGGGTGAGACCCAGTACTTC.

The V and J genes are TRBV30 and TRBJ1-3; 9 bases align to TRBD1. From germline, CDR1 is GTSNPN and CDR2 SVGIG (reference sequence). This CDR3 region has 14 residues. V was pared by 2 bases and J by 4 bases, with 3 bases of the junction left unmatched. The chain's CDR3 is CAWSSGTGGNTIYF. In nucleotides, the CDR3 is TGTGCCTGGAGTTCCGGGACAGGGGGAAACACCATATATTTT.

The CDR3 DNA reads as TGTGCCAGCACCCCAGTGGGGGGGGCTAACACCGGGGAGCTGTTTTTT. Its translation: CASTPVGGANTGELFF. V usage is TRBV5-6 and J usage is TRBJ2-2, with D possibly TRBD2 on 7 matching bases. Germline values: CDR1 SGHDT, CDR2 YYEEEE. CDR3 length: 16 amino acids. V was pared by 6 bases and J by 2 bases, with 17 bases between.

The J gene is TRBJ1-2, the V gene TRBV2; 7 nucleotides agree with TRBD1. The germline V gene encodes CDR1 SNHLY and CDR2 FYNNEI. This CDR3 contains 14 residues. Germline trimming cut 4 bases from V and 0 bases from J; bases unmatched to any gene: 2. The CDR3 sequence: CASSGDSANYGYTF. DNA for the CDR3: TGTGCCAGCAGTGGGGACAGCGCTAACTATGGCTACACCTTC.

The V call is TRBV30, the J call TRBJ2-3; weak D call: TRBD1 (6 bases). Trimming shortened V by 0 bases and J by 9 bases, and 13 bases separated the two germline ends. This CDR3 has 13 amino acids. Germline V gene data show CDR1 as GTSNPN and CDR2 as SVGIG (reference sequence). The CDR3 coding sequence is TGTGCCTGGAGTGTACAGGACAGATCAACGCAGTATTTT. Translating it yields CAWSVQDRSTQYF. Based on the CDR3 plus reference TRBV30 and TRBJ2-3, the full variable domain is SQTIHQWPATLVQPVGSPLSLECTVEGTSNPNLYWYRQAAGRGLQLLFYSVGIGQISSEVPQNLSASRPQDRQFILSSKKLLLSDSGFYLCAWSVQDRSTQYFGPGTRLTVL.

The chain uses TRBV5-1 and TRBJ1-1; D gene ambiguous. The CDR3 consists of 13 residues. Germline CDR1 and CDR2: SGHRS and YFSETQ. V lost 0 bases and J lost 5, with 8 bases in between. The CDR3 reads CASSLVGRTEAFF. CDR3 sequence (DNA): TGCGCCAGCAGCTTGGTGGGGAGGACTGAAGCTTTCTTT.

This clone is a singleton in its sample. The chain combines TRBV20-1 with TRBJ1-1; no reliable D call. The germline V gene has CDR1 DFQATT and CDR2 SNEGSKA (reference sequence). V was cut by 5 bases and J by 4 bases, with 8 bases left in between. The CDR3 contains 11 residues. The CDR3, as DNA: TGCAGTGCTGTCCCCAGCACTGAAGCTTTCTTT. Its translation: CSAVPSTEAFF.

V and J are TRBV6-4 and TRBJ2-1, with 9 bases lining up with TRBD2. The CDR3 runs to 15 residues. With 0 bases clipped from V and 3 bases from J, the junction kept 0 bases outside the gene matches. Looked up from germline, CDR1 is MRHNA and CDR2 is SNTAGT. This chain's CDR3 is CASSDSAGGYNEQFF. The CDR3 DNA is TGTGCCAGCAGTGACTCAGCGGGGGGCTACAATGAGCAGTTCTTC.